The entry below gives a single TCR beta chain sequence along with its context. The data originate from a study of spatial heterogeneity in lung cancer. Study details: Samples were obtained from more than 70 donors, all untreated early-stage non-small cell lung cancer patients.

Trimming shortened V by 4 bases and J by 5 bases, and 11 bases separated the two germline ends. This CDR3 is 13 amino acids long. Looked up from germline, CDR1 is SGHTA and CDR2 is FQGTGA. Time point indicated: blood at routine non-recurrence follow-up after resection. TCRs were sequenced from unsorted whole RNA of tumor, nontumor lung or PBMC. TCRdb processed the 5' RACE reads anew with MiXCR; each CDR3 protein has one entry. This table holds fewer than 50,000 distinct CDR3 sequences, approximately 10% found once. Sequences were derived from PBMCs, sampled at follow-up. V and J are TRBV7-3 and TRBJ2-5; D is ambiguous. The sequence came from a female donor with early-stage non-small cell lung cancer. The CDR3 bases are TGTGCCAGCAGCTCGGCCCCGAAGGAGACCCAGTACTTC. It specifies CASSSAPKETQYF.